Following are 3 T cell receptor beta chains from one sample sequenced in a study of T cell responses to AZD1222 COVID-19 vaccine. Measured with immunoSEQ multiplex PCR; TCRdb has only the in-frame clones, and not every one. The sample carries 54,000 or so clones, roughly 88% recorded once. Sample: peripheral blood, taken on day 0 of AZD1222 vaccination. Receptors originate from an adult in good health.

A single count supports this clone. This rearrangement joins TRBV7-2 to TRBJ1-6; D gene ambiguous. The V gene lost 0 bases and the J gene lost 5 bases, with 11 bases spanning the gap. CDR1 and CDR2 (germline): SGHTA, FQGNSA. The CDR3 has 16 residues. CDR3 nucleotides: TGTGCCAGCAGCTTAGCGAGGATGGTGAATAATTCACCCCTCCACTTT. Amino acids: CASSLARMVNNSPLHF.

This clone has only one observation. The V call is TRBV5-4, the J call TRBJ1-1; TRBD1 agrees at 8 bases. V lost 4 bases, J lost 2 bases, and 4 bases stayed unmatched. Germline V CDR1 and CDR2: SGHNT, YYREEE (reference sequence). The CDR3 length is 14 residues. CDR3: CASSVTGVNTEAFF. DNA of the CDR3: TGTGCCAGCAGCGTGACAGGGGTAAACACTGAAGCTTTCTTT.

J is TRBJ2-1 and V is TRBV3-1 (or the pseudogene TRBV3-2); D assignment may be TRBD1 or TRBD2 (5 bases each). CDR3 size: 11 residues. The germline gives CDR1 LGHDT, CDR2 YNNKEL (reference sequence). V lost 8 bases, J lost 7 bases, and 9 bases lay in between. This chain's CDR3 is CASRGTNEQFF. In nucleotides, the CDR3 is TGTGCCAGCCGGGGCACAAATGAGCAGTTCTTC.